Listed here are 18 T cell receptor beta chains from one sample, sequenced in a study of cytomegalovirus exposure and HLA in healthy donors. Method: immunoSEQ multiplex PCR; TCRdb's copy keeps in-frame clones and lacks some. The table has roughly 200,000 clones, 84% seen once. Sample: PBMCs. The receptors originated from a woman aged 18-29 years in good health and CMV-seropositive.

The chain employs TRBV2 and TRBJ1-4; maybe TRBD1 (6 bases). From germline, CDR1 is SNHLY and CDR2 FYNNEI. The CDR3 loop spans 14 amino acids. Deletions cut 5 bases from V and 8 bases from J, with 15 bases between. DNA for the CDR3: TGTGCCAGCAGTCCCAGGGGCTGGGAGGAAAAACTGTTTTTT. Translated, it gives CASSPRGWEEKLFF. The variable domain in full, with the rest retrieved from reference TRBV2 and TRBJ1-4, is EPEVTQTPSHQVTQMGQEVILRCVPISNHLYFYWYRQILGQKVEFLVSFYNNEISEKSEIFDDQFSVERPDGSNFTLKIRSTKLEDSAMYFCASSPRGWEEKLFFGSGTQLSVL.

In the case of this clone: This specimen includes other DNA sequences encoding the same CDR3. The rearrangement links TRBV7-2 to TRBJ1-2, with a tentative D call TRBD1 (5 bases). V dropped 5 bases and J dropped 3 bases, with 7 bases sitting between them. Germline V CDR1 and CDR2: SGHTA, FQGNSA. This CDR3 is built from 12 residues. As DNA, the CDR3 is TGTGCCAGCAGCCTGACAGACTATGGCTACACCTTC. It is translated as CASSLTDYGYTF.

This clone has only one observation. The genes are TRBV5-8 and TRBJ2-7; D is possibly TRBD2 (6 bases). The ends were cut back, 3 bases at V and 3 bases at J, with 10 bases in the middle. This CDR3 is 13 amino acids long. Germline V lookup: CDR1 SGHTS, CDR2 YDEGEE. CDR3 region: CASSYGGSYEQYF. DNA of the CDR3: TGTGCCAGCAGCTACGGAGGGAGCTACGAGCAGTACTTC.

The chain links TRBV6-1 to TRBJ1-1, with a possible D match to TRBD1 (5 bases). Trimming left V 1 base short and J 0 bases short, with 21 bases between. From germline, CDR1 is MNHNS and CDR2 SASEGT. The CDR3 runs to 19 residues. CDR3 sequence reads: CASSEDVGWRRGLNTEAFF. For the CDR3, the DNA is TGTGCCAGCAGTGAAGATGTGGGATGGAGGAGGGGTTTGAACACTGAAGCTTTCTTT.

The CDR3 DNA sequence: TGCAGCGTTGTTGGCGGGGCCGGTACCAGCACCTTC. Its protein product is CSVVGGAGTSTF. The chain uses TRBV29-1 and TRBJ1-2; perhaps TRBD1 as D (5 bases). This CDR3 is built from 12 residues. The germline gives CDR1 SQVTM, CDR2 ANQGSEA. V shed 4 bases and J shed 13 bases, with 19 bases lying between them.

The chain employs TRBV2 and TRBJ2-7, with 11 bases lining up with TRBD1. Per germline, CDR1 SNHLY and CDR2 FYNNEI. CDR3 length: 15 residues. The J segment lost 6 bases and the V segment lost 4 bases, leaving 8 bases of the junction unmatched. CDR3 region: CASSVWDRGAGEQYF. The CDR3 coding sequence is TGTGCCAGCAGTGTTTGGGACAGGGGGGCCGGCGAGCAGTACTTC. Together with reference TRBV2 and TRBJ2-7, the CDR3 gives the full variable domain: EPEVTQTPSHQVTQMGQEVILRCVPISNHLYFYWYRQILGQKVEFLVSFYNNEISEKSEIFDDQFSVERPDGSNFTLKIRSTKLEDSAMYFCASSVWDRGAGEQYFGPGTRLTVT.

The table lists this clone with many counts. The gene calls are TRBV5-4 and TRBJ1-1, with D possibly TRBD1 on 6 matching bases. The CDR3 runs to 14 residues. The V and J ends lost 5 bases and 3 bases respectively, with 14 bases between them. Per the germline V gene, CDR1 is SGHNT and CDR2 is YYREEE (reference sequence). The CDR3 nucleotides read TGTGCCAGCAGGGGAGGGGGATCTTACACTGAAGCTTTCTTT. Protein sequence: CASRGGGSYTEAFF.

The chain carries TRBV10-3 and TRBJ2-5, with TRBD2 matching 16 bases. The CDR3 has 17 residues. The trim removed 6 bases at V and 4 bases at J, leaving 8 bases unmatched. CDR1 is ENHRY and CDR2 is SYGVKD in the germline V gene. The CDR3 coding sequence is TGTGCCATCAGCCTGGGACTAGCGGGGGGGCCGCCAGAGACCCAGTACTTC. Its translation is CAISLGLAGGPPETQYF.

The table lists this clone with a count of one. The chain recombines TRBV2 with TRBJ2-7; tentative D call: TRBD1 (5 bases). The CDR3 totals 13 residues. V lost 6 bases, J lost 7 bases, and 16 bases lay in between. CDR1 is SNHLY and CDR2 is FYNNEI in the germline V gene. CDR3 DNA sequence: TGTGCCAGCAGACAGGCACTCTTCGGGGAGCAGTACTTC. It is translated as CASRQALFGEQYF.

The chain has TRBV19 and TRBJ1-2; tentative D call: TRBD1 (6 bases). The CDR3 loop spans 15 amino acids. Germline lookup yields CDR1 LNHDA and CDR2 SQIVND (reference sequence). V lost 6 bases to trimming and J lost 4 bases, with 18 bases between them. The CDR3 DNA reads TGTGCCAGTAGGCAGGGGATCGGGTCCTCCTATGGCTACACCTTC. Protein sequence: CASRQGIGSSYGYTF.

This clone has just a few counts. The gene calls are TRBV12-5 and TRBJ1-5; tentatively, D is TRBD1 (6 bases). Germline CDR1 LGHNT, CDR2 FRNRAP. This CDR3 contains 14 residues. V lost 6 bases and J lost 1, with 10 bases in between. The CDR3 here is CASGSGQSNQPQHF. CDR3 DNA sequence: TGTGCTAGTGGCTCCGGACAGAGCAATCAGCCCCAGCATTTT.

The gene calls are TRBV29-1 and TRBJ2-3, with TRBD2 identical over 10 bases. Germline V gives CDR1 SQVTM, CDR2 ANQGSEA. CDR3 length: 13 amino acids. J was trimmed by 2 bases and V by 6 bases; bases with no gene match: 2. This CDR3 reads CSVLAGSTDTQYF. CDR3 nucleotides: TGCAGCGTACTAGCGGGGTCCACAGATACGCAGTATTTT.

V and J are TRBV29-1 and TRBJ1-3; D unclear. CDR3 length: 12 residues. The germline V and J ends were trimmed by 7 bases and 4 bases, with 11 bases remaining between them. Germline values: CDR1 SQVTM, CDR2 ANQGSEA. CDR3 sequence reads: CSALVTGNTIYF. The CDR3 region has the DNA TGCAGCGCCCTGGTTACAGGAAACACCATATATTTT.

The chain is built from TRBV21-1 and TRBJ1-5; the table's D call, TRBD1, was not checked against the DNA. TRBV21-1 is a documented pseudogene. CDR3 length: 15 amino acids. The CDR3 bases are TGTGCCAGCAGCGCCCAGACACAGGGCTCACCACCCCAGCATTTT. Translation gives CASSAQTQGSPPQHF.

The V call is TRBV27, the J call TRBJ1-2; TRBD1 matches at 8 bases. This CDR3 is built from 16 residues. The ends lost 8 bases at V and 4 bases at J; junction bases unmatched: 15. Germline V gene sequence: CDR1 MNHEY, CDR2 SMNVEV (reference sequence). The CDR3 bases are TGTGCCAGCCGTATACGGCGCACAGGGGGGACCTATGGCTACACCTTC. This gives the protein CASRIRRTGGTYGYTF.

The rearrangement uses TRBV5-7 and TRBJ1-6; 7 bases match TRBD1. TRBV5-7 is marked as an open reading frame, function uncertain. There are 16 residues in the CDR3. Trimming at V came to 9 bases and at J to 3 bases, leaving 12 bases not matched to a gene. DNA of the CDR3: TGTGCCACCACAGGGGAGGTAGAATTCTATAATTCACCCCTCCACTTT. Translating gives CATTGEVEFYNSPLHF.

CDR3 DNA: TGTGCCAGCAGCTTTGTGGACAGGCCGCAGTATTCACCCCTCCACTTT. Translation gives CASSFVDRPQYSPLHF. The chain combines TRBV7-2 with TRBJ1-6; 7 bases align to TRBD1. J was trimmed by 8 bases and V by 3 bases; bases with no gene match: 10. The CDR3 has 16 amino acids. CDR1 is SGHTA, CDR2 FQGNSA, per germline.

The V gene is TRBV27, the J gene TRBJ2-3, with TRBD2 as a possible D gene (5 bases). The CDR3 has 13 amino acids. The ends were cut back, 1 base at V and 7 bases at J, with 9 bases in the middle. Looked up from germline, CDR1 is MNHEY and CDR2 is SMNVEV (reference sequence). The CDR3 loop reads CASSLWSGNTQYF. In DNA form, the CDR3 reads TGTGCCAGCAGTTTATGGTCGGGAAATACGCAGTATTTT.